This T cell receptor (beta chain) was obtained from a study of cytomegalovirus exposure and HLA in healthy donors. Study-level information: Of 300 to 500 genotyped donors, 81% grouped in the Caucasian-associated ancestry cluster.

Overall study results and limits: Several of the most significant clusters appeared linked to common viral pathogens, based on a later analysis. When analyzed later, the rates of TCR association showed variation by HLA locus, with DRB1 the most and HLA-C the fewest.

On this clone: Its antigen is not identified.

This CDR3 is 16 amino acids long. The ends lost 4 bases at V and 0 bases at J; junction bases unmatched: 5. Germline CDR1 is MGHRA and CDR2 is YSYEKL. The PCR contained 60 Vbeta and 13 Jbeta primers. Sequencing used immunoSEQ multiplex PCR; TCRdb keeps in-frame clones, though not all of them. The table records 55,000 to 80,000 clones, roughly 75% of them present only once. The receptor was derived from a man in his sixties in good health and CMV-seropositive. The rearrangement links TRBV4-1 to TRBJ1-4; TRBD1 aligns across 7 bases. Specimen: PBMCs. CDR3 sequence (DNA): TGCGCCAGCAGCCTCGGACAGGTTGCAACTAATGAAAAACTGTTTTTT. Protein sequence: CASSLGQVATNEKLFF.